These 17 T cell receptor beta chains were all obtained from the same sample, sequenced in a study of blood T cell repertoires in COVID-19. TCRdb keeps only in-frame clones here, not all; method: immunoSEQ multiplex PCR. This sample has around 270,000 clones, with approximately 80% found just once. Sequenced input: peripheral blood. The receptors stem from a man aged 55 to 70 with acute or convalescent COVID-19.

The chain combines TRBV5-1 with TRBJ2-7; 7 bases map to TRBD2. V gave up 2 bases and J gave up 6 bases; unmatched junction bases: 2. This CDR3 region has 12 residues. Germline V gene data show CDR1 as SGHRS and CDR2 as YFSETQ. CDR3 sequence: CASSFTGGEQYF. The CDR3 DNA reads as TGCGCCAGCAGCTTTACGGGGGGCGAGCAGTACTTC.

In DNA, the CDR3 is TGTGCCAGCAGTGAAGCGCTAGCGGGGGGCCAAGAGACCCAGTACTTC. Translation: CASSEALAGGQETQYF. The chain carries TRBV2 and TRBJ2-5; 11 bases align to TRBD2. V shed 0 bases and J 1 base; nucleotides not matched to a gene: 1. CDR3 size: 16 residues. Germline CDR1 and CDR2: SNHLY and FYNNEI.

In the case of this clone: No DNA is shown, since the ends of the CDR3 on it are uncertain; the CDR3 is the one TCRdb lists. V usage is TRBV6-2 or TRBV6-3 and J usage is TRBJ1-1. The CDR3 extends over 13 residues, inclusive of both ends. CDR1 MNHEY and CDR2 SVGEGT come from the germline V gene. The CDR3 loop is CASSSSGGTEAFF.

This clone was seen only a few times. This chain connects TRBV28 to TRBJ2-1; D is perhaps TRBD1 (6 bases). Germline V gives CDR1 MDHEN, CDR2 SYDVKM. The CDR3 loop spans 14 amino acids. V was cut by 2 bases and J by 9 bases, with 14 bases left in between. CDR3 sequence: CASSLGGNGVEQFF. The DNA for the CDR3 is TGTGCCAGCAGTTTAGGGGGCAACGGGGTTGAGCAGTTCTTC.

This clone was recorded a few times. The V call is TRBV2, the J call TRBJ2-1; D call uncertain. The CDR3 length is 13 residues. Germline V gives CDR1 SNHLY, CDR2 FYNNEI. V dropped 5 bases and J dropped 5 bases, with 10 bases sitting between them. The CDR3 DNA is TGTGCCAGCAGTCGAGACAAAAACAATGAGCAGTTCTTC. Amino acid sequence: CASSRDKNNEQFF.

The genes are TRBV7-2 and TRBJ1-1, with D possibly matching TRBD1 (5 bases). CDR3 length equals 14 residues. The V end lost 5 bases, the J end lost 4 bases, and 14 bases lay between the germline ends. Germline CDR1 SGHTA, CDR2 FQGNSA. The CDR3 loop reads CASSPGRQSTEAFF. CDR3 coding DNA: TGTGCCAGCAGCCCTGGAAGACAGAGCACTGAAGCTTTCTTT.

The chain links TRBV5-8 to TRBJ1-2, with 8 nucleotides matching TRBD1. The trim removed 3 bases at V and 6 bases at J, leaving 4 bases unmatched. Germline V gene sequence: CDR1 SGHTS, CDR2 YDEGEE. The CDR3 covers 13 residues. CDR3 DNA: TGTGCCAGCAGCTACGGACAGGGTGATGGCTACACCTTC. Its protein is CASSYGQGDGYTF.

The chain carries TRBV28 and TRBJ1-2, with TRBD1 matching over 8 bases. Per germline, CDR1 MDHEN and CDR2 SYDVKM. The CDR3 is 17 residues long. V lost 2 bases and J lost 5; bases outside the gene matches: 13. CDR3 amino acids: CASSLAGRGQEDYGYTF. The CDR3 region has the DNA TGTGCCAGCAGTTTAGCCGGCAGGGGGCAAGAGGATTATGGCTACACCTTC.

The chain couples TRBV6-4 to TRBJ2-3; TRBD2 might be the D (5 bases). Germline values: CDR1 MRHNA, CDR2 SNTAGT. The CDR3 has 17 residues. The V end was cut by 0 bases, the J end by 0 bases, with 13 bases between. The DNA for the CDR3 is TGTGCCAGCAGTGACTCGAAGAGCGGATCTAGCACAGATACGCAGTATTTT. Amino acids: CASSDSKSGSSTDTQYF.

The chain is built from TRBV4-3 and TRBJ1-2; tentative D call: TRBD1 (6 bases). Germline loops: CDR1 LGHNA, CDR2 YSLEER. The CDR3 totals 14 residues. Trimming stripped 5 bases from V and 4 bases from J, with 14 bases between. This CDR3 reads CASSGEQGSYGYTF. The DNA for the CDR3 is TGCGCCAGCAGCGGCGAACAGGGAAGCTATGGCTACACCTTC.

This clone was seen once. The chain carries TRBV11-2 and TRBJ1-4; TRBD1 matches at 9 bases. The ends lost 5 bases at V and 7 bases at J; junction bases unmatched: 2. Germline V gives CDR1 SGHAT, CDR2 FQNNGV. CDR3 length: 13 amino acids. The CDR3 DNA follows: TGTGCCAGCAGCAAGGGACAGGGTGAAAAACTGTTTTTT. Amino acid sequence: CASSKGQGEKLFF.

The chain has TRBV3-1 (or the pseudogene TRBV3-2) and TRBJ2-1; 7 bases align to TRBD1. In germline, CDR1 is LGHDT, CDR2 YNNKEL (reference sequence). The V and J ends lost 0 bases and 7 bases, in that order; junction bases with no gene match: 9. This CDR3 has 16 residues. The CDR3 DNA is TGTGCCAGCAGCCAAGAAGGAAGGGGGCCTTTGAATGAGCAGTTCTTC. Amino acid sequence: CASSQEGRGPLNEQFF.

This clone has just a few counts. The chain uses TRBV11-2 and TRBJ2-2, with 10 positions matching TRBD1. The V gene end was trimmed by 8 bases and the J gene end by 5 bases; junction bases not matched to a gene: 8. The CDR3 sequence is 15 residues long. Germline CDR1 reads SGHAT; CDR2 reads FQNNGV. CDR3 region: CASGRDRGTTGELFF. The CDR3 DNA follows: TGTGCCAGCGGTCGGGACAGGGGTACGACCGGGGAGCTGTTTTTT.

V usage is TRBV3-1 (or the pseudogene TRBV3-2) and J usage is TRBJ2-5; D may be TRBD2 (6 bases). In germline, CDR1 is LGHDT, CDR2 YNNKEL (reference sequence). CDR3 length equals 16 residues. The V end was cut by 4 bases, the J end by 1 base, with 16 bases between. CDR3: CASSRGVGISQETQYF. The CDR3 coding sequence is TGTGCCAGCAGCCGGGGGGTGGGAATTTCCCAAGAGACCCAGTACTTC.

The chain recombines TRBV5-1 with TRBJ1-6, with TRBD1 matching 7 bases. The CDR3 has 15 amino acids. Losses at the gene ends were 0 bases for V and 7 bases for J; bases not matched to a gene: 4. Germline lookup yields CDR1 SGHRS and CDR2 YFSETQ. The CDR3, as DNA: TGCGCCAGCAGCTTGGATCAGGGACAGAATTCACCCCTCCACTTT. It translates to CASSLDQGQNSPLHF.

This clone was counted a few times. V and J are TRBV3-1 (or the pseudogene TRBV3-2) and TRBJ2-1; 12 nucleotides align to TRBD1. CDR3 length: 14 amino acids. The J segment lost 6 bases and the V segment lost 6 bases, leaving 3 bases of the junction unmatched. From germline, CDR1 is LGHDT and CDR2 YNNKEL (reference sequence). CDR3 nucleotides: TGTGCCAGCAGTGGGACAGGGGGCGTCAATGAGCAGTTCTTC. Protein: CASSGTGGVNEQFF.

This chain joins TRBV21-1 and TRBJ2-1; the table calls TRBD2, which could not be checked here. TRBV21-1 is shown as a pseudogene. CDR3 length: 14 amino acids. In DNA, the CDR3 is TGTGCCAGCCCAGCCGGGGGTTCCCTTGATGAGCAGTTCTTC. This translates into CASPAGGSLDEQFF.